This T cell receptor (beta chain) was captured in a study of technical replicates of blood from a handful of donors. Assay used: immunoSEQ multiplex PCR; TCRdb lists only in-frame clones, some missing. Here the sample spans tens of thousands of clones, over 85% being singletons. The V and J ends lost 6 bases and 11 bases, in that order; junction bases with no gene match: 8. Germline V gene lookup returns CDR1 WSHSY and CDR2 SAAADI. This CDR3 comprises 13 residues. The J gene is TRBJ1-1, the V gene TRBV10-2; 11 bases map to TRBD1. This sequence originates from a human donor in good health. Sequenced sample: T cells isolated from PBMCs. The CDR3 sequence: CASSPSGQGAAFF. CDR3 DNA sequence: TGCGCCAGCAGCCCATCAGGACAGGGGGCGGCTTTCTTT.